The text below deals with one T cell receptor beta chain. Trimming took 0 bases from V and 8 from J; bases not matched to a gene: 9. The CDR3 contains 15 residues. Germline loops: CDR1 DFQATT, CDR2 SNEGSKA (reference sequence). Sample-barcoded 5' priming and a J-beta primer mix drove a second PCR of 7 to 11 cycles. From the 5' RACE reads, TCRdb called clonotypes with MiXCR, one entry per CDR3 protein. The repertoire consists of 650,000 to 1,000,000 distinct CDR3 sequences, with 35% to 40% occurring once and the leading ten covering over 10%. The entry originates in a study of blood T cells in healthy people across ages.

The material sequenced was blood. This TCR was recovered from a young man in good health. V and J are TRBV20-1 and TRBJ2-1; 8 nucleotides line up with TRBD2. This CDR3 reads CSARDGTSIADEQFF. The CDR3 DNA reads as TGCAGTGCTAGAGATGGGACTAGTATTGCCGATGAGCAGTTCTTC.